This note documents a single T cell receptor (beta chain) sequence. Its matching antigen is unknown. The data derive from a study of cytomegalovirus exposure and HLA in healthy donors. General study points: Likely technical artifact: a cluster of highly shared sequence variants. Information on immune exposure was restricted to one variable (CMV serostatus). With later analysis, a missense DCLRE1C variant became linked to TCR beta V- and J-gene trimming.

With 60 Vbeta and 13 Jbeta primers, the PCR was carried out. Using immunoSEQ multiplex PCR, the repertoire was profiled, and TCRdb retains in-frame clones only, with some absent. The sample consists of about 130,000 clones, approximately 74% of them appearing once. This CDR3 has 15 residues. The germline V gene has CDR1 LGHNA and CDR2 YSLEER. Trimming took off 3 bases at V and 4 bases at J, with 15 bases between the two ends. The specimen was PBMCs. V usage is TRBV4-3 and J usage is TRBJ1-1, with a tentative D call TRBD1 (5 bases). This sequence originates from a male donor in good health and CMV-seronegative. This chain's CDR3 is CASSQAVGRPTEAFF. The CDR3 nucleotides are TGCGCCAGCAGCCAGGCGGTGGGGCGGCCCACTGAAGCTTTCTTT.